The 10 T cell receptor beta chains listed next were all sequenced from one sample in a study of cytomegalovirus exposure and HLA in healthy donors. Primers: 60 Vbeta forward and 13 Jbeta reverse. Libraries were prepared by immunoSEQ multiplex PCR; TCRdb keeps only in-frame clonotypes and omits some of them. The table has 30,000 to 40,000 clones, less than 85% seen once. The sample taken for sequencing was PBMCs. These receptors originate from a woman in her twenties or thirties in good health and CMV-seropositive.

The chain employs TRBV29-1 and TRBJ2-5, with TRBD1 as a possible D gene (5 bases). Judging by the DNA end, TRBJ2-7 fits better; the J call may be wrong. Per the germline V gene, CDR1 is SQVTM and CDR2 is ANQGSEA. The CDR3 is made up of 11 amino acids. The CDR3 DNA sequence: TGCAGCGTAGGGGACTCCTACGAGCAGTACTTC. Translated: CSVGDSYEQYF.

The V and J genes are TRBV5-1 and TRBJ2-3, with 10 bases lining up with TRBD2. There are 15 residues in the CDR3. V shed 5 bases and J 5 bases; nucleotides not matched to a gene: 8. Germline V lookup: CDR1 SGHRS, CDR2 YFSETQ. CDR3 residues: CASSLASSGRDTQYF. The CDR3 nucleotides are TGCGCCAGCAGTCTTGCCTCTAGCGGGAGAGATACGCAGTATTTT.

This clone was counted a single time. J is TRBJ1-6 and V is TRBV18; 8 nucleotides agree with TRBD1. After removal of 3 bases from V and 7 bases from J, the junction contained 2 bases not matched to a gene. The CDR3 is made up of 14 amino acids. The V gene's germline CDR1 is KGHSH and CDR2 LQKENI. In DNA, the CDR3 is TGTGCCAGCTCACCGGGACAGGAGAATTCACCCCTCCACTTT. Its protein is CASSPGQENSPLHF.

The CDR3 DNA reads as TGTGCCAGCCGTAGACAGGACTCCTATAATTCACCCCTCCACTTT. Protein: CASRRQDSYNSPLHF. The chain has TRBV6-1 and TRBJ1-6; TRBD1 might be the D (6 bases). From germline, CDR1 is MNHNS and CDR2 SASEGT. The CDR3 totals 15 residues. The ends were cut back, 8 bases at V and 0 bases at J, with 11 bases in the middle.

This chain connects TRBV7-9 to TRBJ2-7; D is undetermined. The CDR3 has 11 residues. Germline V lookup: CDR1 SEHNR, CDR2 FQNEAQ (reference sequence). Trimming took 5 bases from V and 3 from J, leaving 5 bases between them. The CDR3 protein is CASSPYYEQYF. The CDR3 nucleotides read TGTGCCAGCAGCCCCTACTACGAGCAGTACTTC. Filled out from reference TRBV7-9 and TRBJ2-7, the complete variable domain reads DTGVSQNPRHKITKRGQNVTFRCDPISEHNRLYWYRQTLGQGPEFLTYFQNEAQLEKSRLLSDRFSAERPKGSFSTLEIQRTEQGDSAMYLCASSPYYEQYFGPGTRLTVT.

This clone is a singleton in its sample. The gene calls are TRBV9 and TRBJ2-2; 10 bases align to TRBD1. The CDR3 has 19 amino acids. Trimming removed 5 bases from V and 5 bases from J; junction bases left unmatched: 18. Germline assignment: CDR1 SGDLS and CDR2 YYNGEE. CDR3 DNA: TGTGCCAGCAGGAGGAACGAGGAGGCGGGACAGGGGTTTACCGGGGAGCTGTTTTTT. Protein sequence: CASRRNEEAGQGFTGELFF.

The rearrangement joins TRBV7-3 to TRBJ2-3; 10 bases map to TRBD2. Germline V gene data show CDR1 as SGHTA and CDR2 as FQGTGA. V was clipped by 4 bases and J by 4 bases; unmatched bases: 5. This CDR3 region has 15 residues. CDR3 bases: TGTGCCAGCAGCTCGAGCGGGGGGGAGGCAGATACGCAGTATTTT. Translating it yields CASSSSGGEADTQYF.

This chain connects TRBV2 to TRBJ2-7, with 10 bases lining up with TRBD2. The CDR3 runs 18 residues. Germline CDR1 reads SNHLY; CDR2 reads FYNNEI. With V trimmed by 6 bases and J by 0 bases, 14 bases remained unmatched. CDR3 nucleotide sequence: TGTGCCAGCAGCCCGGTCGGGGCTAGCGGGAGAAGCTCCTACGAGCAGTACTTC. It is translated as CASSPVGASGRSSYEQYF.

The genes are TRBV4-1 and TRBJ1-6, with a weak D call TRBD1 (6 bases). Germline CDR1 MGHRA, CDR2 YSYEKL. V was clipped by 5 bases and J by 0 bases, with 17 bases between them. The CDR3 is 18 residues long. CDR3 in amino acids: CASSAKDSPSSYNSPLHF. The DNA of the CDR3 is TGCGCCAGCAGCGCTAAGGACAGCCCGAGCTCCTATAATTCACCCCTCCACTTT.

This rearrangement joins TRBV30 to TRBJ1-1, with no clear D. V lost 4 bases, J lost 0 bases, and 12 bases lay in between. This CDR3 is built from 14 residues. Germline V CDR1 and CDR2: GTSNPN, SVGIG (reference sequence). CDR3 protein: CAWTGALMNTEAFF. For the CDR3, the DNA is TGTGCCTGGACGGGAGCCCTCATGAACACTGAAGCTTTCTTT.